This T cell receptor beta chain was profiled in a study of cytomegalovirus exposure and HLA in healthy donors (dated by TCRdb to the late 2010s). With respect to the entire study: An earlier analysis of roughly 610 of the donors reported 276 Gb of sequence data and some 110 million unique TCR beta sequences obtained from 180 million or so T cells. An early release that covered around 590 HLA-typed donors contained about 300 gigabases of sequencing data and about 93 million unique TCR sequences. Of the 350 to 450 genotyped donors, more than 75% were placed in the genetic ancestry cluster associated with self-reported Caucasian donors. The study aimed to test whether signatures of past pathogen exposure could be identified by cataloging public T cell receptors. Using immunosequencing, the study profiled T cell repertoires from 500 to 800 subjects and related those repertoires to cytomegalovirus serostatus. Along with the approximately 700-subject first cohort, a separate validation cohort of over a hundred different subjects was used. To predict cytomegalovirus infection status, the study combined high-throughput TCR immunosequencing, statistical association of individual TCRs with disease status, and machine learning. In a later analysis, previously published TCR beta repertoires from hundreds of donors were re-analyzed and high-resolution HLA genotyping was added so that TCR occurrence patterns could be studied. In the later analysis, no new phenotypic data were used to find candidate immune exposures; instead, reliance was placed on TCR beta sequences and their occurrence across donors. To decide whether each TCR beta V gene segment behaved as functional or pseudogenic, an earlier analysis of some 600 of the donors relied on high-throughput TCR beta sequencing. Donor age, sex, ethnicity and CMV serostatus were compiled alongside the repertoire data. Genome-wide SNP genotypes for about 65% of the 666 donors were used in a later genetic analysis, which treated that subset as a discovery cohort. Every discovery cohort repertoire had been produced on one sequencing platform. HLA typing included class I and class II loci at four-digit resolution. Typing coverage varied by locus: about 629-640 donors for A, B, C, DRB1 and DQB1; roughly 500 for DQA1; nearly 610 for DPA1; under 490 for DPB1. Because of strong linkage in the cohort, 5 or 6 DR-DQ haplotypes were treated as single units for association and clustering. On average, about 200,000 unique TCR beta nucleotide sequences were sequenced per donor among a few hundred genotyped donors of the cohort, with about 17% of those sequences being non-productive. The paper's findings and limits, for the study overall: Strong co-occurrence of HLA alleles, especially DR and DQ, made assigning TCR associations to individual alleles difficult. Because counts were too low, seventeen rarely observed V segments, including chromosome 9 orphons, were excluded from the earlier analysis of about 500 of the donors. The sequencing pipeline was judged likely to have produced a cluster of highly shared sequence variants as a technical artifact. Some IMGT-functional V segments, including TRBV6-2 and TRBV6-3, could not be distinguished by the 87-base-pair reads and were therefore excluded. A further reported finding was that TCR beta sequences accurately predicted the HLA-A and HLA-B alleles for most subjects in the first cohort. CMV serostatus was the only immune exposure information available for the cohort. A later analysis associated about 16,000 TCR beta sequences with specific HLA alleles at a false discovery rate of 0.05. According to a later analysis, most CMV-associated TCR beta chains appeared to be HLA-restricted, and the HLA associations seemed to be driven largely by CMV exposure. The cohort was sequenced for TCR beta chains only, and without alpha or paired-chain data the features that could be detected were limited. In vitro tests confirmed that a few of the cytomegalovirus-associated TCR beta chains recognize cytomegalovirus antigens. Sequencing depth was assumed to be roughly uniform across donors in the presence/absence analyses, though that assumption may not hold. A later analysis reported that several top co-occurrence clusters appeared linked to parvovirus B19, influenza, CMV and Epstein-Barr virus. In an earlier analysis of some 640 of the donors, most TCR beta V segments were observed in productive rearrangements about 87% or about 30% of the time, broadly matching IMGT annotations. It was suggested by the authors that the approach could potentially be generalized to other disease states and immunological phenotypes. Correlated functional status among segregating V segments might be attributable to linkage disequilibrium, but an unknown experimental factor could not be ruled out. In a later analysis, HLA-associated TCR beta chains were found to be more clonally expanded and to have lower generation probabilities than equally common non-associated chains. A later genetic analysis associated a missense DCLRE1C variant with V-gene and J-gene trimming of TCR beta chains, and an independent cohort replicated the association. Most TCR sequences were seen in very few donors, while some public TCRs were found in many individuals. In the study, some 180 TCR beta chains were listed as associated with cytomegalovirus. According to a later analysis, TCR association rates differed among HLA loci, with DRB1 alleles showing the most associated TCRs and HLA-C alleles showing the fewest. The classifier was reported to diagnose cytomegalovirus status with high specificity and sensitivity in both the original cohort and the validation cohort. According to a later genetic analysis, donors in an Asian-associated ancestry cluster had fewer N-insertions in productive TCRs than the approximately 700-donor mean. HLA typing was unavailable for some donors at each locus, so association tests used only the typed subset.

The cohort consisted of 666 healthy bone marrow donors. At the time of sampling, all cohort members were nominally healthy, though unrecorded immune exposures were likely present. The donor was CMV seronegative and was included in the group of 352 seronegative cohort members. Every donor gave a peripheral blood sample, and the peripheral blood mononuclear cells from that sample were used for TCR beta sequencing. Genomic DNA was extracted from the blood cell samples with the Qiagen DNeasy Blood Extraction Kit. The library was produced with the immunoSEQ multiplex PCR assay. The multiplex PCR relied on a mix of 60 forward primers for TCR Vbeta segments and 13 reverse primers for TCR Jbeta segments. The CDR3 region of rearranged TCR beta genes was amplified from genomic DNA with a multiplex PCR assay. The amplified TCR beta libraries were sequenced on the Illumina HiSeq System as 87-base-pair reads. On the study's bioinformatics: A later analysis counted approximately 76 million unique TCR beta chains across the 690 or so repertoires, and approximately 11 million of these chains were shared by at least two donors. A nearest-neighbor algorithm error-corrected the raw reads and collapsed the reads into unique sequences, merging closely related sequences to remove PCR and sequencing errors. To assign V, D and J gene segments, CDR3 sequences were aligned to IMGT reference sequences. For a sequence to be retained, at least a six-nucleotide match to both a V gene segment and a J gene segment was required. A rearrangement counted as productive if the CDR3 had no stop codons and remained in frame with V and J, and every other rearrangement counted as non-productive. Following IMGT convention, CDR3 was defined as the stretch from the second conserved V-encoded cysteine up to the conserved J-encoded phenylalanine. Sequences without an unambiguous match to a single V gene segment were excluded from the earlier analysis of over 500 of the donors. In an earlier analysis of approximately 500 of the donors, a V segment was called functional when productive rearrangements were above 56.7%, and segregating when the standard deviation between donors exceeded 5%. To diagnose cytomegalovirus status from the catalog of TCR beta chain sequences, a statistical classification framework was built. In a later analysis, V and J genes were assigned by comparing TCR nucleotide sequences against IMGT/GENE-DB human TR gene sequences. Using the TCRdist pipeline, a later analysis assigned CDR3 sequences along with most-parsimonious VDJ recombination scenarios. In a later analysis, each TCR beta chain was defined by its CDR3 amino acid sequence together with its V-gene family, and reads without a unique V-gene family were excluded. To address suspected cross-contamination and a sequencing artifact, a later analysis removed roughly 640 highly shared, low-generation-probability nucleotide sequences. For each public chain, a later analysis derived a clonal expansion index from normalized ranks of inferred template counts within each repertoire. In a later analysis, generation probabilities were computed using a VDJ recombination model fitted to out-of-frame rearrangements, and the results were checked against IGoR. In a later analysis, TCR-TCR, TCR-HLA and TCR-CMV co-occurrence was scored with hypergeometric tests, and a repertoire-size bias correction was applied to TCR pairs. A later analysis estimated false discovery rates by permuting HLA or CMV assignments 20 times. In a later analysis, co-occurring TCRs were grouped with DBSCAN, and TCRdist sequence similarity was added when clustering was performed within HLA-allele-positive subsets. Co-occurrence clustering excluded repertoires with fewer than 30,000 or more than 120,000 public chains, plus five with anomalous nucleotide sharing. Here the immuneACCESS table is served through TCRdb, limited to in-frame sequences with V and J called. Missing clones are a known gap in these copies; in checked studies unresolved V genes cover under half, and the rest lacks a known reason. The DNA was the basis for D and trimming; V, J and clone size are from that table. For this sample, the table gives about 42,000 clones. 1% to 1.5% of the sample is held by the ten biggest clonotypes.

V drops 5 bases and J drops 0 bases, leaving 14 bases in between. Reading from cysteine to phenylalanine, the CDR3 counts 17 amino acids. Only CDR3 DNA is held: 51 bases, read in frame from base 1. CDR1 and CDR2 are read off the germline V gene as SGHVS and FQNEAQ. Comment on this clone: No antigen is known for it.

This clonotype was sampled from a man aged 30-40 years in good health and CMV-seronegative. The sample comprised PBMCs. The receptor chain draws on TRBV7-8 and TRBJ2-6, with a weak D call of TRBD1 (5 bases match). The CDR3 amino acid sequence is: CASSQGAGSSGANVLTF. At the DNA level, the sequence is TGTGCCAGCAGCCAAGGGGCCGGCAGCTCTGGGGCCAACGTCCTGACTTTC. Extended through the reference TRBV7-8 and TRBJ2-6 proteins, this CDR3 yields the full variable domain: GAGVSQSPRYKVAKRGQDVALRCDPISGHVSLFWYQQALGQGPEFLTYFQNEAQLDKSGLPSDRFFAERPEGSVSTLKIQRTQQEDSAVYLCASSQGAGSSGANVLTFGAGSRLTVL.